At least ten counts were recorded for the clone carrying this T cell receptor (beta chain). The CDR3 is 13 residues long. V was pared by 3 bases and J by 1 base, with 7 bases between. Germline values: CDR1 MGHRA, CDR2 YSYEKL. This sample is drawn from a study of breast tumors, draining lymph nodes, adjacent tissues. In TCRdb, the multiplex PCR reads were re-called with MiXCR into one record per CDR3 protein. The table has roughly 260,000 distinct CDR3 sequences, around 31% seen once. The lymph nodes were axillary draining lymph nodes from breast cancer patients. The TCR was taken from a female donor with breast cancer. Some clones in this sample may be carry-over from other donors' samples. Material: axillary lymph node tissue. This chain connects TRBV4-1 to TRBJ2-7; D remains ambiguous. This CDR3 reads CASSQDQSYEQYF. CDR3 DNA sequence: TGCGCCAGCAGCCAGGACCAATCCTACGAGCAGTACTTC.